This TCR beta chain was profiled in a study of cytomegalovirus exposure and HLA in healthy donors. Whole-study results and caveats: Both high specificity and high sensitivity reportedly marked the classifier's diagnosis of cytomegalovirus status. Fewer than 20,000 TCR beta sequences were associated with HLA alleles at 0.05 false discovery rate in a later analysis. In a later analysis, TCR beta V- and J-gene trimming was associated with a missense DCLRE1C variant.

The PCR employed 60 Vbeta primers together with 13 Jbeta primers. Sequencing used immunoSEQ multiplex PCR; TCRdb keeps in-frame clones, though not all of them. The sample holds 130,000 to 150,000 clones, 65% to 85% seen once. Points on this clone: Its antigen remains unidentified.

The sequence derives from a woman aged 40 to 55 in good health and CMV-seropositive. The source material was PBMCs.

In nucleotides, the CDR3 is TGTGCCAGTAGTATCTCAGGGTCGGATACGCAGTATTTT. Amino acid sequence: CASSISGSDTQYF. This chain uses TRBV19 with TRBJ2-3; TRBD1 is a possible D gene (5 bases). Between the trimmed V and J ends, which lost 3 bases and 6 bases, there was a span of 10 bases. This CDR3 contains 13 residues. Germline CDR1 is LNHDA and CDR2 is SQIVND (reference sequence).